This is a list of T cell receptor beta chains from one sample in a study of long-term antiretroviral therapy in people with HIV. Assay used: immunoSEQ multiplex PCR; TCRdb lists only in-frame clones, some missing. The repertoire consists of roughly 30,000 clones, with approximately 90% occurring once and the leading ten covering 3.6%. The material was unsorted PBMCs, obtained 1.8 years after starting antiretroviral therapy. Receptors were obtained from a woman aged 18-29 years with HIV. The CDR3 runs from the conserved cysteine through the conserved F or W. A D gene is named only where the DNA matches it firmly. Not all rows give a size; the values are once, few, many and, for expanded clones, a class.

CDR3nt: TGCGCCAGCAGCTTCGGGCAGGAAGAGACCCAGTACTTC; CDR3aa: CASSFGQEETQYF; d_gene: -; abundance: -; j_gene: TRBJ2-5; v_gene: TRBV5-1
CDR3nt: TGTGCCAGTAAGGGCCGAAATCAGCCCCAGCATTTT; CDR3aa: CASKGRNQPQHF; d_gene: -; abundance: -; j_gene: TRBJ1-5; v_gene: TRBV19
CDR3nt: TGTGCCAGCAGCTTAAGTAACACCGGGGAGCTGTTTTTT; CDR3aa: CASSLSNTGELFF; d_gene: -; abundance: -; j_gene: TRBJ2-2; v_gene: TRBV7-3
CDR3nt: TGTGCCAGCAGCTCGCCCCCCACTGAAGCTTTCTTT; CDR3aa: CASSSPPTEAFF; d_gene: -; abundance: -; j_gene: TRBJ1-1; v_gene: TRBV7-9
CDR3nt: TGTGCCATCAGGCCGGGACAGGAAGAAAAACTGTTTTTT; CDR3aa: CAIRPGQEEKLFF; d_gene: TRBD1; abundance: -; j_gene: TRBJ1-4; v_gene: TRBV10-3
CDR3nt: TGTGCCAGCAGCTCTCAGACAGAAGCCACCGGGGAGCTGTTTTTT; CDR3aa: CASSSQTEATGELFF; d_gene: -; abundance: -; j_gene: TRBJ2-2; v_gene: TRBV11-3
CDR3nt: TGCGCCAGCAGCCAAGAATACGGGCTAGCGGTAGATACGCAGTATTTT; CDR3aa: CASSQEYGLAVDTQYF; d_gene: TRBD2; abundance: -; j_gene: TRBJ2-3; v_gene: TRBV4-3
CDR3nt: TGCGCCAGCAGCCCAGTAGGGGGTTCCTACGAGCAGTACTTC; CDR3aa: CASSPVGGSYEQYF; d_gene: -; abundance: -; j_gene: TRBJ2-7; v_gene: TRBV5-4
CDR3nt: TGTGCCAGCAGGGGGCGGGACCAGAGCTCCTACGAGCAGTACTTC; CDR3aa: CASRGRDQSSYEQYF; d_gene: -; abundance: -; j_gene: TRBJ2-7; v_gene: TRBV6-6
CDR3nt: TGTGCCAGCAGTTGGGAAAGACAGGGTCAAAACGAGCAGTACTTC; CDR3aa: CASSWERQGQNEQYF; d_gene: TRBD1; abundance: -; j_gene: TRBJ2-7; v_gene: TRBV6-6
CDR3nt: TGTGCCAGTCGACAGGGGTGGAGCTCTGGGGCCAACGTCCTGACTTTC; CDR3aa: CASRQGWSSGANVLTF; d_gene: TRBD1; abundance: -; j_gene: TRBJ2-6; v_gene: TRBV19
CDR3nt: TGTGCCAGTAAAGGCCCGGGATTCTACGAGCAGTACTTC; CDR3aa: CASKGPGFYEQYF; d_gene: -; abundance: -; j_gene: TRBJ2-7; v_gene: TRBV19
CDR3nt: TGTGCCAGCAGCGCCGATCGGGACAGCACAGATACGCAGTATTTT; CDR3aa: CASSADRDSTDTQYF; d_gene: -; abundance: -; j_gene: TRBJ2-3; v_gene: TRBV9
CDR3nt: TGCGCCAGCAGCTTGGACCTAGGGACTAGCGGGAGAATAAATGAGCAGTTCTTC; CDR3aa: CASSLDLGTSGRINEQFF; d_gene: TRBD2; abundance: once; j_gene: TRBJ2-1; v_gene: TRBV5-1
CDR3nt: TGTGCCAGCAGCCGCGGGACTAGCGGGAGCTCCTACAATGAGCAGTTCTTC; CDR3aa: CASSRGTSGSSYNEQFF; d_gene: TRBD2; abundance: -; j_gene: TRBJ2-1; v_gene: TRBV7-6
CDR3nt: TGTGCCAGCAGCCCTAGGCCCTTAGACTACGAGCAGTACTTC; CDR3aa: CASSPRPLDYEQYF; d_gene: -; abundance: -; j_gene: TRBJ2-7; v_gene: TRBV7-2
CDR3nt: TGTGCCAGCTCACCTAGATCGGACAGGGTTGACTACGAGCAGTACTTC; CDR3aa: CASSPRSDRVDYEQYF; d_gene: TRBD1; abundance: -; j_gene: TRBJ2-7; v_gene: TRBV18
CDR3nt: TGTGCCAGCAGCTTAGGACCCAGCGGGGCCCTCTCCTACGAGCAGTACTTC; CDR3aa: CASSLGPSGALSYEQYF; d_gene: TRBD2; abundance: -; j_gene: TRBJ2-7; v_gene: TRBV7-2
CDR3nt: TGTGCCAGTAGTATTAGCGGGGGAAGTTACAATGAGCAGTTCTTC; CDR3aa: CASSISGGSYNEQFF; d_gene: TRBD2; abundance: -; j_gene: TRBJ2-1; v_gene: TRBV19
CDR3nt: TGCGCCAGCAGCCAAGATGATACAAGCGGGAAGGAGCAGTTCTTC; CDR3aa: CASSQDDTSGKEQFF; d_gene: TRBD2; abundance: few; j_gene: TRBJ2-1; v_gene: TRBV4-3
CDR3nt: TGTGCCAGACCCCGGGGCCTCTACGAGCAGTACTTC; CDR3aa: CARPRGLYEQYF; d_gene: -; abundance: -; j_gene: TRBJ2-7; v_gene: TRBV7-3
CDR3nt: TGTGCCAGCAGCTTGGACCGTTCCACAGATACGCAGTATTTT; CDR3aa: CASSLDRSTDTQYF; d_gene: -; abundance: -; j_gene: TRBJ2-3; v_gene: TRBV5-5
CDR3nt: TGTGCCAGTAGGAAGGGACAGGGGGCTCTGAATCAGCCCCAGCATTTT; CDR3aa: CASRKGQGALNQPQHF; d_gene: TRBD1; abundance: -; j_gene: TRBJ1-5; v_gene: TRBV19
CDR3nt: TGTGCCAGCAGTGAAGGACTAGAGTACAATGAGCAGTTCTTC; CDR3aa: CASSEGLEYNEQFF; d_gene: TRBD2; abundance: -; j_gene: TRBJ2-1; v_gene: TRBV6-4
CDR3nt: TGTGCCAGCAGCCAAGAGAGAGCGGCCCCCTACAATGAGCAGTTCTTC; CDR3aa: CASSQERAAPYNEQFF; d_gene: -; abundance: -; j_gene: TRBJ2-1; v_gene: TRBV14
CDR3nt: TGTGCCAGCAGCCAAAGTTTCTCTGGAAACACCATATATTTT; CDR3aa: CASSQSFSGNTIYF; d_gene: -; abundance: once; j_gene: TRBJ1-3; v_gene: TRBV14
CDR3nt: TGTGCCAGCAGCTTATTAGACCGAGTGAACACTGAAGCTTTCTTT; CDR3aa: CASSLLDRVNTEAFF; d_gene: -; abundance: -; j_gene: TRBJ1-1; v_gene: TRBV11-2
CDR3nt: TGTGCCAGCAGCGCCGGAGGAGATACGCAGTATTTT; CDR3aa: CASSAGGDTQYF; d_gene: -; abundance: -; j_gene: TRBJ2-3; v_gene: TRBV7-9
CDR3nt: TGCGCCAGCAGCCAAGAGATACTCGGGGACACTGAAGCTTTCTTT; CDR3aa: CASSQEILGDTEAFF; d_gene: -; abundance: -; j_gene: TRBJ1-1; v_gene: TRBV4-3
CDR3nt: TGTGCCAGCAGCTTTTCTGTCAGGCCTACAGATACGCAGTATTTT; CDR3aa: CASSFSVRPTDTQYF; d_gene: -; abundance: once; j_gene: TRBJ2-3; v_gene: TRBV7-3
CDR3nt: TGTGCCAGTAGTATAGTCTCTTACACCGGGGAGCTGTTTTTT; CDR3aa: CASSIVSYTGELFF; d_gene: -; abundance: -; j_gene: TRBJ2-2; v_gene: TRBV19
CDR3nt: TGCGCCAGCAGCTGGAGTCACAGTACTAATGAAAAACTGTTTTTT; CDR3aa: CASSWSHSTNEKLFF; d_gene: -; abundance: -; j_gene: TRBJ1-4; v_gene: TRBV5-1
CDR3nt: TGTGCCAGCAACCCGGACAGGGGGTCGCACACTGAAGCTTTCTTT; CDR3aa: CASNPDRGSHTEAFF; d_gene: TRBD1; abundance: -; j_gene: TRBJ1-1; v_gene: TRBV16
CDR3nt: TGTGCCAGCAGCACGGACAGGGACTACGAGCAGTACTTC; CDR3aa: CASSTDRDYEQYF; d_gene: TRBD1; abundance: -; j_gene: TRBJ2-7; v_gene: TRBV6-5
CDR3nt: TGTGCCAGCAGCCAAGAGGGGACTAGCGAGCCCTACGAGCAGTACTTC; CDR3aa: CASSQEGTSEPYEQYF; d_gene: TRBD2; abundance: -; j_gene: TRBJ2-7; v_gene: TRBV4-2
CDR3nt: TGTGCCAGTAGTACCTATTCGGACTGGGTGGTGCAGTACTTC; CDR3aa: CASSTYSDWVVQYF; d_gene: -; abundance: -; j_gene: TRBJ2-7; v_gene: TRBV19
CDR3nt: TGTGCCATCTTAGACAGGGTTGGCTATGGCTACACCTTC; CDR3aa: CAILDRVGYGYTF; d_gene: TRBD1; abundance: -; j_gene: TRBJ1-2; v_gene: TRBV10-3
CDR3nt: TGTGCCAGCATCAGGGGGGTCTATGGCTACACCTTC; CDR3aa: CASIRGVYGYTF; d_gene: TRBD1; abundance: -; j_gene: TRBJ1-2; v_gene: TRBV2
CDR3nt: TGTGCCAGCACCGCGACTAGCGCCTCGGGGACCCAGTACTTC; CDR3aa: CASTATSASGTQYF; d_gene: TRBD2; abundance: -; j_gene: TRBJ2-5; v_gene: TRBV7-2
CDR3nt: TGTGCCAGCAGCTCCGGGACAGGGGGTTATAGCAATCAGCCCCAGCATTTT; CDR3aa: CASSSGTGGYSNQPQHF; d_gene: TRBD1; abundance: -; j_gene: TRBJ1-5; v_gene: TRBV5-6
CDR3nt: TGTGCCAGCACCCACCCAGCGGGAGGGGGGACCCAGTACTTC; CDR3aa: CASTHPAGGGTQYF; d_gene: TRBD2; abundance: once; j_gene: TRBJ2-5; v_gene: TRBV6-5
CDR3nt: TGTGCCAGCAGCCCCGCAGGGAGAGCGCGCACAGATACGCAGTATTTT; CDR3aa: CASSPAGRARTDTQYF; d_gene: -; abundance: few; j_gene: TRBJ2-3; v_gene: TRBV9
CDR3nt: TGTGCCAGCTCACCCTCCCGACAGGGATTAAACTATGGCTACACCTTC; CDR3aa: CASSPSRQGLNYGYTF; d_gene: TRBD1; abundance: -; j_gene: TRBJ1-2; v_gene: TRBV18
CDR3nt: TGTGCCAGCAGCCAAGAAGTCCTAGCGGGGGAGACCCAGTACTTC; CDR3aa: CASSQEVLAGETQYF; d_gene: TRBD2; abundance: -; j_gene: TRBJ2-5; v_gene: TRBV4-2
CDR3nt: TGTGCCAGCAGCTTAAGGGCCACAGCCTTCGCCGAGCAGTACTTC; CDR3aa: CASSLRATAFAEQYF; d_gene: -; abundance: -; j_gene: TRBJ2-7; v_gene: TRBV7-2
CDR3nt: TGTGCCAGCAGTTTGCGCATACGGGGAGAGACCCAGTACTTC; CDR3aa: CASSLRIRGETQYF; d_gene: -; abundance: once; j_gene: TRBJ2-5; v_gene: TRBV28
CDR3nt: TGTGCCAGCAGCTTGGGGGGCTGGGGGACTGAAGCTTTCTTT; CDR3aa: CASSLGGWGTEAFF; d_gene: -; abundance: once; j_gene: TRBJ1-1; v_gene: TRBV5-6